This TCR beta chain originates from a study of siplizumab effects on memory and regulatory T cells. Broader study findings: Siplizumab produced a significant reduction in alloreactive sequences that were traceable to unstimulated CD4+ memory cells. The study did not confirm that proliferating Tregs from siplizumab cultures were suppressive.

Concerning this clone itself: Its cognate antigen is unknown.

The CDR3 is made up of 14 amino acids. Germline V gives CDR1 SGHNT, CDR2 YYREEE (reference sequence). The V gene lost 0 bases and the J gene lost 8 bases, with 11 bases spanning the gap. Profiled with immunoSEQ multiplex PCR; TCRdb holds only in-frame clones, not every one. Of 100,000 or so clones in the sample, roughly 94% are singletons; the top ten hold roughly 0.61%. The sequenced material came from Tregs sorted from blood. This sequence joins TRBV5-4 and TRBJ2-2, with D perhaps TRBD1 (5 bases). The origin of this receptor is a human donor in good health. The CDR3 is CASSLGQGRGELFF. The CDR3 DNA is TGTGCCAGCAGCTTGGGTCAGGGAAGGGGGGAGCTGTTTTTT. The complete variable domain, with remaining parts taken from reference TRBV5-4 and TRBJ2-2, reads ETGVTQSPTHLIKTRGQQVTLRCSSQSGHNTVSWYQQALGQGPQFIFQYYREEENGRGNFPPRFSGLQFPNYSSELNVNALELDDSALYLCASSLGQGRGELFFGEGSRLTVL.